Included here is one T cell receptor (beta chain) sequence, with context. Unique molecular identifiers were built into the TCR beta cDNA libraries. TCRdb re-derived calls from the PCR reads in MiXCR, one entry per CDR3 protein. The sample gives about half a million distinct CDR3 sequences, nearly 45% of which show up once; about 12% is in the top ten. These data originate in a study of post-analysis software for immune sequencing data. This receptor was taken from a girl between 5 and 17 years old with multiple sclerosis. Sequenced: blood.

This CDR3 is CASSPFQPGQGTYGYTF. DNA of the CDR3: TGTGCCAGCTCACCCTTTCAACCGGGACAGGGGACCTATGGCTACACCTTC. The genes are TRBV18 and TRBJ1-2, with 10 bases aligning to TRBD1. The CDR3 contains 17 residues. Trimming took 3 bases from V and 4 from J; bases not matched to a gene: 11. The germline gives CDR1 KGHSH, CDR2 LQKENI.